The clone carrying this T cell receptor (beta chain) has a handful of counts. Its antigen remains unknown. Researchers ran the PCR with 60 Vbeta and 13 Jbeta primers. This table comes from immunoSEQ multiplex PCR, and its TCRdb copy is limited to in-frame clones, with some not included. Seen here are about 140,000 clones, about 80% observed once, and the top ten hold just over 4.5%. This specimen belongs to a study of cytomegalovirus exposure and HLA in healthy donors. Study-level results: Previous analysis showed most TCR beta V segments were productive about 87% or about 30% of the time. In a later analysis, fewer than 20,000 TCR beta sequences were associated with HLA alleles at 0.05 false discovery rate.

The CDR3 spans 14 residues. Trimming left V 0 bases short and J 6 bases short, with 12 bases between. Sequenced sample: PBMCs. The source of this sequence is a man aged 40-50 years in good health and CMV-seronegative. The chain employs TRBV5-3 and TRBJ1-1; maybe TRBD1 (6 bases). TRBV5-3 is given ORF status, its function remaining uncertain. The CDR3 nucleotides read TGTGCCAGAAGCTTGGGGACAGAATACGCTGAAGCTTTCTTT. This gives the protein CARSLGTEYAEAFF.